This T cell receptor (beta chain) is from a study of T cell repertoires in cytomegalovirus infection. Study-level background: Both CMV infection and a matching HLA type were indicated by public TCR beta signatures. Findings of the study overall: Public TCR beta family frequency separated CMV-and-HLA carriers, including in an independent cohort. The study found HLA-C-restricted CMV-specific TCR beta clonotypes dominating the ex vivo response.

MiXCR was run by TCRdb on the reads, yielding one entry per CDR3 protein. The data hold about 740,000 distinct CDR3 sequences, with 35% observed a single time. This clonotype occurred a few times. What it recognizes is unknown. Trimming at V came to 5 bases and at J to 4 bases, leaving 10 bases not matched to a gene. This CDR3 is 15 amino acids long. The germline CDR1 and CDR2 sequences are MDHEN and SYDVKM. This clonotype originated in a human donor in good health (CMV status not recorded). Some clones in this sample may be carry-over from other donors' samples. The gene calls are TRBV28 and TRBJ2-5, with TRBD1 matching over 7 bases. The material sequenced was PBMCs. In DNA, the CDR3 is TGTGCCAGCAGTAAATATAAGACAGGGTCAGAGACCCAGTACTTC. Translating gives CASSKYKTGSETQYF.